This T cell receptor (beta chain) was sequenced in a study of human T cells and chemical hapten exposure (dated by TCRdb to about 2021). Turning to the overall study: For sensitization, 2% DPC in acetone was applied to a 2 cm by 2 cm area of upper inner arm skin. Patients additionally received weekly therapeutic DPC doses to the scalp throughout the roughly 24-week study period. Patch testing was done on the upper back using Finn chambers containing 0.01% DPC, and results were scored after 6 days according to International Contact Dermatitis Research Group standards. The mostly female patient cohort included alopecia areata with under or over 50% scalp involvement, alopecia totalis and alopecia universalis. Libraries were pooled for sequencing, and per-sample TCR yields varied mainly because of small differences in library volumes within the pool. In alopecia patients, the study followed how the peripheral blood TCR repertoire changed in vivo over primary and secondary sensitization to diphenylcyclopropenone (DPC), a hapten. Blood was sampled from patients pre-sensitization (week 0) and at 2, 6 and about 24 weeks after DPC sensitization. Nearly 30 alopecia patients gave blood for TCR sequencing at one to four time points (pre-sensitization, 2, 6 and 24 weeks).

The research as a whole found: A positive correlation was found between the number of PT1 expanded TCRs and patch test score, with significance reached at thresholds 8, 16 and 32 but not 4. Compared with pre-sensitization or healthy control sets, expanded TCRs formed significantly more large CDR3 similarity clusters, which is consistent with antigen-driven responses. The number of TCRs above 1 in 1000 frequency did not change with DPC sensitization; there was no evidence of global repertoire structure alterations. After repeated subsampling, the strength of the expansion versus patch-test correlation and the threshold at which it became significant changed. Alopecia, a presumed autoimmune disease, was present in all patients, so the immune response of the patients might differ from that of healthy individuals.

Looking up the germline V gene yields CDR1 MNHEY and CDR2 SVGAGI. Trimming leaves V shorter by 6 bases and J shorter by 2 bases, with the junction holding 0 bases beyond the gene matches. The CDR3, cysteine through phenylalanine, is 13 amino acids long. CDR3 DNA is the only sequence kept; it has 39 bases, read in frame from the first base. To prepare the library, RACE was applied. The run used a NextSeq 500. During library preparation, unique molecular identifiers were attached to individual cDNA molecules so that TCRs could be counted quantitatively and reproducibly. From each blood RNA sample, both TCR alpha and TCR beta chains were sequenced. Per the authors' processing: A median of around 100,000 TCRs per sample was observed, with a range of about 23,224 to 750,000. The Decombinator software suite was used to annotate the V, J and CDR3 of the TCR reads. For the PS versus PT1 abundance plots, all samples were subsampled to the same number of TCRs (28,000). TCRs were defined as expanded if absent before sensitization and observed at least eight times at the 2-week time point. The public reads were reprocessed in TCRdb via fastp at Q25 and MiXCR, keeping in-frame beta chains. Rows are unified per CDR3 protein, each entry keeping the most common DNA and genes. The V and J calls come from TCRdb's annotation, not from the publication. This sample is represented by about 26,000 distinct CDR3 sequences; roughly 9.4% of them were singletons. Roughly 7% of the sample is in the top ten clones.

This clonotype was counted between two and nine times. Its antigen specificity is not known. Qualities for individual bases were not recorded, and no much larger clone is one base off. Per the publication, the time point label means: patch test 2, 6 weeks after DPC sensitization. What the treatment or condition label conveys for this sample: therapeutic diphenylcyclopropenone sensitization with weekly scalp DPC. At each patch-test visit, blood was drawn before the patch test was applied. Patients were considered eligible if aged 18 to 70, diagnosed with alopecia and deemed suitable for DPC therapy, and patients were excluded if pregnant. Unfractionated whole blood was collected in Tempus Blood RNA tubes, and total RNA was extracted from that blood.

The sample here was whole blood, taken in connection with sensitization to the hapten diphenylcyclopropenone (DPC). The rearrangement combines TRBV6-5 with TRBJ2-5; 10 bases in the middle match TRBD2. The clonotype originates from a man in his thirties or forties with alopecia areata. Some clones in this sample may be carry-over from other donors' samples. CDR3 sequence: CASRAGGQETQYF. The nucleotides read TGTGCCAGCAGAGCGGGGGGGCAAGAGACCCAGTACTTC.